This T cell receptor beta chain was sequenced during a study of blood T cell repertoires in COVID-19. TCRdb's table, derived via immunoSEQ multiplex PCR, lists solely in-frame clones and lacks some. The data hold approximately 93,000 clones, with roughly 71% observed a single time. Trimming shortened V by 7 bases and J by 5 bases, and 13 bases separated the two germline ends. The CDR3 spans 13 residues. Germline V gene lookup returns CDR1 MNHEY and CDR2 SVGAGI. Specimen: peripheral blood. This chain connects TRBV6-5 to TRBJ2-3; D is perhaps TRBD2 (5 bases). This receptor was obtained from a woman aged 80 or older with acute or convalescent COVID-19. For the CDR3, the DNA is TGTGCCAGCAAATCCGGGGTAGGAGATACGCAGTATTTT. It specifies CASKSGVGDTQYF.